This is a list of T cell receptor beta chains from one sample in a study of cytomegalovirus exposure and HLA in healthy donors. Data came from immunoSEQ multiplex PCR; TCRdb stores just in-frame clones and leaves some out. This sample yields 100,000 to 150,000 clones, of which around 78% are seen a single time; approximately 1.7% belongs to the top ten. The material sequenced was PBMCs. The receptor set was obtained from a woman aged 50 to 60 in good health and CMV-seronegative. Each CDR3 is given with its conserved first and last residue. D genes are given only for firm matches. Clone size is given for some rows only: seen once, a few or many times, or a class if the clone is expanded.

clone_size	d_call	v_call	j_call	cdr3_nt	cdr3_aa
-	TRBD1	TRBV29-1	TRBJ1-1	TGCAGCGTTACCAGGGGGTGGGACACTGAAGCTTTCTTT	CSVTRGWDTEAFF
few	TRBD2	TRBV4-3	TRBJ2-1	TGCGCCAGCAGCCAAGATTGGCCTAGCGGGAGGGATGAGCAGTTCTTC	CASSQDWPSGRDEQFF
-	-	TRBV11-3	TRBJ1-1	TGTGCCAGCAGCTCGCCACAGGGCATGAACACTGAAGCTTTCTTT	CASSSPQGMNTEAFF
-	-	TRBV11-3	TRBJ1-4	TGTGCCAGCAGCTTAGTCGGGGGTGCCTCAACAAATGAAAAACTGTTTTTT	CASSLVGGASTNEKLFF
few	-	TRBV15	TRBJ1-1	TGTGCCACCAGTCCCTTCGGGTTATCGAACACTGAAGCTTTCTTT	CATSPFGLSNTEAFF
-	-	TRBV7-9	TRBJ1-4	TGTGCCAGCAGCCGCCGGGGAGCAACTAATGAAAAACTGTTTTTT	CASSRRGATNEKLFF
few	-	TRBV7-2	TRBJ2-7	TGTGCCAGCAGCTTAGGGACAGCCGGCTACGAGCAGTACTTC	CASSLGTAGYEQYF
once	TRBD1	TRBV10-3	TRBJ2-7	TGTGCCATCAGCAGGACAGGCCGGATCGAGCAGTACTTC	CAISRTGRIEQYF
-	-	TRBV6-5	TRBJ2-5	TGTGCCAGCAGCCGCCTCAGGGGAAGGACGGAGACCCAGTACTTC	CASSRLRGRTETQYF
-	-	TRBV5-1	TRBJ1-1	TGCGCCAGCAGCTCGGGAAGACACGGACGGGCTGAAGCTTTCTTT	CASSSGRHGRAEAFF
-	TRBD2	TRBV28	TRBJ2-1	TGTGCCAGCAGTTTCCGGGGACTAGCGGTTTACAATGAGCAGTTCTTC	CASSFRGLAVYNEQFF
once	TRBD2	TRBV5-1	TRBJ2-1	TGCGCCAGCAGACCCGACCAGCGGGGATACAATGAGCAGTTCTTC	CASRPDQRGYNEQFF
few	TRBD1	TRBV28	TRBJ1-4	TGTGCCAGCAGCTCGTTGGACAGGATTAGGGAAAAACTGTTTTTT	CASSSLDRIREKLFF
-	TRBD1	TRBV5-5	TRBJ2-1	TGTGCCAGCAGCTTCGGCAGGGGGCTTGGCAATGAGCAGTTCTTC	CASSFGRGLGNEQFF
few	-	TRBV5-1	TRBJ2-1	TGCGCCAGCAGCTTAGGGGCGCGCTCCTACAATGAGCAGTTCTTC	CASSLGARSYNEQFF
few	-	TRBV6-1	TRBJ2-2	TGTGCCAGCAGTAGAGGAACTAGAGGAGCCGGGGAGCTGTTTTTT	CASSRGTRGAGELFF
-	TRBD1	TRBV2	TRBJ1-5	TGTGCCAGCAGTATGGGACAGGGACCCCATCAGCCCCAGCATTTT	CASSMGQGPHQPQHF
-	TRBD1	TRBV5-1	TRBJ2-5	TGCGCCAGCAGCCTAGCCCGGACAGGGCAAGAGACCCAGTACTTC	CASSLARTGQETQYF
-	-	TRBV30	TRBJ1-3	TGTGCAAGTGGACTCCTGTTCCCTGGAAACACCATATATTTT	CASGLLFPGNTIYF
-	TRBD1	TRBV15	TRBJ1-2	TGTGCCACCAGCAGAGACCAGGGCAGGGGGCTCGTTTTCACCTTC	CATSRDQGRGLVFTF
-	TRBD2	TRBV2	TRBJ2-7	TGTGCCAGCAGTGATCTCGGCGGGACTGGGCCTAGCGGGAGGGGGTACGAGCAGTACTTC	CASSDLGGTGPSGRGYEQYF
-	-	TRBV28	TRBJ2-7	TGTGCCAGCAGTTCTTACTACGAGCAGTACTTC	CASSSYYEQYF
-	TRBD2	TRBV15	TRBJ2-1	TGTGCCACCAGCAGAGATTCTACTAGCGGGAGTTCATACAATGAGCAGTTCTTC	CATSRDSTSGSSYNEQFF
-	-	TRBV19	TRBJ2-2	TGTGCCAGTAGGCGACAGAAGAAAACCGGGGAGCTGTTTTTT	CASRRQKKTGELFF
once	TRBD2	TRBV19	TRBJ2-1	TGTGCCAGTACCTCAGGACTAGCCCAAAGTGGCAATGAGCAGTTCTTC	CASTSGLAQSGNEQFF
-	TRBD1	TRBV9	TRBJ2-7	TGTGCCAGCAGCGTAGGCACAGGGGGCCCCTACGAGCAGTACTTC	CASSVGTGGPYEQYF
-	-	TRBV6-5	TRBJ1-3	TGTGCCAGCAGTTACGACAGGATCGGTGGAAACACCATATATTTT	CASSYDRIGGNTIYF
-	TRBD1	TRBV6-6	TRBJ1-1	TGTGCCAGCAGTTCAGGACAGGGACGTATGAACACTGAAGCTTTCTTT	CASSSGQGRMNTEAFF
-	TRBD2	TRBV5-1	TRBJ2-1	TGCGCCAGCAGCCCATCGGGGGGAGGGGTGCAGCAGCAGTTCTTC	CASSPSGGGVQQQFF
-	TRBD2	TRBV9	TRBJ2-1	TGTGCCAGCAGGAGGACTAGCGGCAACAATGAGCAGTTCTTC	CASRRTSGNNEQFF
-	-	TRBV27	TRBJ2-1	TGTGCCAGCAGATGGGGGAGGCCCCAGAAGAAGGATGTAAATTTCAAGGAGTTCTTC	CASRWGRPQKKDVNFKEFF
-	TRBD1	TRBV5-1	TRBJ2-7	TGCGCCAGCAGCTCGGACAGGGGGCCCTACGAGCAGTACTTC	CASSSDRGPYEQYF
-	TRBD1	TRBV5-4	TRBJ1-2	TGTGCCAGCAGCTCAAACAGGGGGCGTAACTATGGCTACACCTTC	CASSSNRGRNYGYTF
-	TRBD1	TRBV30	TRBJ2-7	TGTGCCTGGAATCCAGGGGGCTACGAGCAGTACTTC	CAWNPGGYEQYF
-	TRBD1	TRBV28	TRBJ1-2	TGTGCCAGCAGTTTTGTGGACAGGGAGGATGGCTACACCTTC	CASSFVDREDGYTF
-	-	TRBV4-2	TRBJ2-7	TGTGCCAGCGCAGGGGTCACTACGGTCCACGAGCAGTACTTC	CASAGVTTVHEQYF
once	-	TRBV7-2	TRBJ2-2	TGTGCCAGCAGCTTAGCGAGCACCAACACCGGGGAGCTGTTTTTT	CASSLASTNTGELFF
few	-	TRBV6-5	TRBJ1-4	TGTGCCAGCAGTTACTCGGAGCTTGGGAAACTGTTTTTT	CASSYSELGKLFF
-	TRBD2	TRBV5-1	TRBJ2-1	TGCGCCAGCAGCTTGGCCCAAGGACTAGCAGGCGAGCAGTTCTTC	CASSLAQGLAGEQFF
-	TRBD2	TRBV4-2	TRBJ2-1	TGTGCCAGCAGCCAAGCGGGAGGCGGCGAGCAGTTCTTC	CASSQAGGGEQFF
-	-	TRBV5-1	TRBJ1-5	TGCGCCAGCAGCCCGGGGTGGCCTAGCAATCAGCCCCAGCATTTT	CASSPGWPSNQPQHF
-	-	TRBV5-1	TRBJ2-2	TGCGCCAGCAAAGGACAGACGAACACCGGGGAGCTGTTTTTT	CASKGQTNTGELFF
-	-	TRBV7-7	TRBJ2-6	TGTGCTAGCAGTCCCGGACATGACGGACAGCCTCTCTCTGGGGCCAACGTCCTGACTTTC	CASSPGHDGQPLSGANVLTF
-	TRBD1	TRBV2	TRBJ1-1	TGTGCCAGCGGAGATCGACAGGGGCGGGCTGAAGCTTTCTTT	CASGDRQGRAEAFF
-	TRBD1	TRBV7-8	TRBJ2-7	TGTGCCAGCAGCCCCCTACCCCCGGGACAGCAGTACGAGCAGTACTTC	CASSPLPPGQQYEQYF